The 18 T cell receptor beta chains given below trace back to one sample, sequenced in a study of cytotoxic CD8 clonotypes in ibrutinib-treated CLL. Using immunoSEQ multiplex PCR, the repertoire was profiled, and TCRdb retains in-frame clones only, with some absent. The sample consists of about 200,000 clones, around three quarters of them appearing once. This sample comprised PBMCs, obtained after 24 months of ibrutinib treatment. All receptors come from a human donor with chronic lymphocytic leukemia.

The V and J genes are TRBV18 and TRBJ2-4; 11 positions match TRBD2. The trim removed 1 base at V and 4 bases at J, leaving 3 bases unmatched. CDR1 KGHSH and CDR2 LQKENI come from the germline V gene. This CDR3 comprises 16 residues. CDR3 nucleotides: TGTGCCAGCTCACCACTTGTAGCGGGAGGGAAAAACATTCAGTACTTC. Translated: CASSPLVAGGKNIQYF.

The chain has TRBV4-1 and TRBJ1-2; possibly TRBD1 for D (6 bases). Germline CDR1 MGHRA, CDR2 YSYEKL. The CDR3 runs 15 residues. Between the trimmed V and J ends, which lost 4 bases and 2 bases, there was a span of 14 bases. The DNA for the CDR3 is TGCGCCAGCAGCCCAGGGCAGGGGACGAACTATGGCTACACCTTC. Its protein product is CASSPGQGTNYGYTF.

V gene TRBV4-3 combines with J gene TRBJ1-1, with D perhaps TRBD1 (5 bases). This CDR3 is 14 amino acids long. V gave up 2 bases and J gave up 1 base, with 8 bases separating them. CDR1 is LGHNA and CDR2 is YSLEER in the germline V gene. The CDR3 spells CASSQPGGNTEAFF. CDR3 coding DNA: TGCGCCAGCAGCCAACCCGGGGGGAACACTGAAGCTTTCTTT.

J is TRBJ2-3 and V is TRBV4-3; maybe TRBD2 (6 bases). This CDR3 comprises 18 residues. CDR1 is LGHNA, CDR2 YSLEER, per germline. V was clipped by 0 bases and J by 2 bases, with 18 bases between them. The CDR3 loop is CASSQDGGAMGLTDTQYF. The CDR3 DNA reads as TGCGCCAGCAGCCAAGACGGCGGGGCTATGGGGCTCACAGATACGCAGTATTTT.

The CDR3 sequence is CASSRDRNQETQYF. The CDR3 coding sequence is TGCGCCAGCAGCCGAGACCGAAACCAAGAGACCCAGTACTTC. The rearrangement joins TRBV4-3 to TRBJ2-5; D is ambiguous. Trimming left V 4 bases short and J 0 bases short, with 9 bases between. Per the germline V gene, CDR1 is LGHNA and CDR2 is YSLEER. This CDR3 contains 14 residues.

The V and J genes are TRBV6-6 and TRBJ1-5, with D perhaps matching TRBD1 (5 bases). V was clipped by 0 bases and J by 0 bases, with 9 bases between them. The CDR3 covers 16 residues. Germline V lookup: CDR1 MNHNY, CDR2 SVGAGI (reference sequence). The DNA for the CDR3 is TGTGCCAGCAGTTACTCGCAGGGATTTAGCAATCAGCCCCAGCATTTT. Translating it yields CASSYSQGFSNQPQHF.

This clone appeared a few times. The gene calls are TRBV29-1 and TRBJ2-7, with D hard to call. This CDR3 comprises 12 residues. Looked up from germline, CDR1 is SQVTM and CDR2 is ANQGSEA. V lost 0 bases, J lost 5 bases, and 8 bases lay in between. The CDR3 DNA reads as TGCAGCGTTGAAGACAGCCTTCACGAGCAGTACTTC. Residues: CSVEDSLHEQYF.

Here the CDR3 DNA reads TGTGCCTGGATAAAACAGGGCCCCGGGGAGCTGTTTTTT. This translates into CAWIKQGPGELFF. The chain combines TRBV30 with TRBJ2-2; D might be TRBD1 (6 bases). CDR3 length: 13 residues. CDR1 is GTSNPN, CDR2 SVGIG, per germline (reference sequence). V lost 4 bases and J lost 6, with 12 bases in between.

The chain recombines TRBV23-1 with TRBJ2-7, with D perhaps being TRBD1 or TRBD2 (6 bases each). TRBV23-1 is marked as an open reading frame, function uncertain. This CDR3 is built from 15 residues. V was shortened by 6 bases and J by 4 bases, with 19 bases between the two germline ends. This CDR3 reads CASSPFYGGRYEQYF. The CDR3 nucleotides read TGCGCCAGCAGCCCGTTTTATGGGGGGCGATACGAGCAGTACTTC.

The chain joins TRBV18 to TRBJ2-7; 7 nucleotides align to TRBD2. The CDR3 spans 15 residues. The V gene end was trimmed by 1 base and the J gene end by 6 bases; junction bases not matched to a gene: 9. Germline-derived CDR1 and CDR2 are KGHSH and LQKENI. The CDR3, as DNA: TGTGCCAGCTCACCACGGACTAGTTCTGGAGGCGAGCAGTACTTC. This codes for CASSPRTSSGGEQYF.

In this sample, this clone turned up a few times. The gene calls are TRBV27 and TRBJ2-1, with D unclear. With 5 bases removed from V and 14 bases from J, the gap between germline ends came to 16 bases. Germline lookup yields CDR1 MNHEY and CDR2 SMNVEV (reference sequence). The CDR3 has 12 residues. CDR3 residues: CASSLTPHREFF. CDR3 coding DNA: TGTGCCAGCAGTCTAACCCCTCATCGTGAGTTCTTC.

J is TRBJ2-1 and V is TRBV5-4; TRBD1 might be the D (5 bases). This CDR3 has 13 residues. V lost 3 bases and J 7 bases, leaving 11 bases between the germline ends. The germline V gene has CDR1 SGHNT and CDR2 YYREEE (reference sequence). The CDR3 DNA reads TGTGCCAGCAGCTGGTCAGGGTCGAATGAGCAGTTCTTC. Its translation is CASSWSGSNEQFF.

The rearrangement links TRBV18 to TRBJ1-3, with unresolved D. V lost 2 bases and J lost 3, with 11 bases in between. The V gene's germline CDR1 is KGHSH and CDR2 LQKENI. CDR3 length equals 15 residues. The DNA of the CDR3 is TGTGCCAGCTCACCAGTAGCCGGGGATGGAAACACCATATATTTT. Encoded protein: CASSPVAGDGNTIYF.

This clone was recorded a few times. The chain couples TRBV7-2 to TRBJ1-2; 9 bases align to TRBD1. V gave up 3 bases and J gave up 8 bases; unmatched junction bases: 10. This CDR3 contains 15 residues. Looked up from germline, CDR1 is SGHTA and CDR2 is FQGNSA. The CDR3 coding sequence is TGTGCCAGCAGCTTCGGGACAGGGCGGTCGGTAGGCTACACCTTC. Amino acids: CASSFGTGRSVGYTF.

The chain couples TRBV6-5 to TRBJ2-7, with 8 bases lining up with TRBD2. Unmatched junction bases numbered 6, after V lost 7 bases and J lost 4 bases. The CDR3 sequence is 13 residues long. The germline V gene encodes CDR1 MNHEY and CDR2 SVGAGI. CDR3 region: CASNIGLAYEQYF. CDR3 DNA sequence: TGTGCCAGCAACATAGGACTAGCATACGAGCAGTACTTC.

The rearrangement uses TRBV27 and TRBJ2-3; D gene unclear. From germline, CDR1 is MNHEY and CDR2 SMNVEV (reference sequence). The V end lost 0 bases, the J end lost 4 bases, and 20 bases lay between the germline ends. The CDR3 is made up of 18 amino acids. In DNA, the CDR3 is TGTGCCAGCAGTTTATCCCCCGCGGCGGTACGGGTGGCAGATACGCAGTATTTT. Protein: CASSLSPAAVRVADTQYF.

This chain links TRBV15 with TRBJ2-1, with TRBD2 identical over 7 bases. V lost 3 bases to trimming and J lost 0 bases; unmatched junction nucleotides: 14. The CDR3 is made up of 19 amino acids. CDR1 and CDR2 from the germline V gene are LNHNV and YYDKDF (reference sequence). This CDR3 is CATSRTGGRLAFSYNEQFF. For the CDR3, the DNA is TGTGCCACCAGCAGGACGGGAGGTCGACTAGCATTCTCCTACAATGAGCAGTTCTTC.

The chain has TRBV5-1 and TRBJ2-1, with D unresolved. The ends were cut back, 0 bases at V and 6 bases at J, with 16 bases in the middle. The CDR3 has 16 residues. From germline, CDR1 is SGHRS and CDR2 YFSETQ. The CDR3 region has the DNA TGCGCCAGCAGCTTGGCCCTAGACCATCCCGTCAATGAGCAGTTCTTC. Its translation: CASSLALDHPVNEQFF. Full variable domain (rest looked up from reference TRBV5-1 and TRBJ2-1): KAGVTQTPRYLIKTRGQQVTLSCSPISGHRSVSWYQQTPGQGLQFLFEYFSETQRNKGNFPGRFSGRQFSNSRSEMNVSTLELGDSALYLCASSLALDHPVNEQFFGPGTRLTVL.